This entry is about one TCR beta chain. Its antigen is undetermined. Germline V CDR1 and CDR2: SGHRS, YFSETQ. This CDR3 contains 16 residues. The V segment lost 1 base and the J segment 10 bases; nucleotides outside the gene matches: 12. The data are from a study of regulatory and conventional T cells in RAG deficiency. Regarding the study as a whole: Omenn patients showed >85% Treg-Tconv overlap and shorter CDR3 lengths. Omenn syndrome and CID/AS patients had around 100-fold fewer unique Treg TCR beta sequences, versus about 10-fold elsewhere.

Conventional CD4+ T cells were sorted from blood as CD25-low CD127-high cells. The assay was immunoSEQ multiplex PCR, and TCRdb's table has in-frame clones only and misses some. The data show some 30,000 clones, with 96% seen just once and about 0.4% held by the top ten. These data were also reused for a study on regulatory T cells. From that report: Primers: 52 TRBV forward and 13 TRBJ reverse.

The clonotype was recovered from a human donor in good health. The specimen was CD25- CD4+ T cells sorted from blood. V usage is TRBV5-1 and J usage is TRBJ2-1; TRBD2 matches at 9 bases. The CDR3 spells CASSLRTSANTGEQFF. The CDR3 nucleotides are TGCGCCAGCAGCTTGAGGACTAGCGCCAACACCGGGGAGCAGTTCTTC.